This T cell receptor (delta chain) was obtained from a study of γδ T cells in repeated Plasmodium falciparum infection. Study-wide results and caveats: Repeated controlled infections reportedly drove waves of new clonotype selection in Vdelta2-negative, mostly Vdelta1+, gammadelta repertoires. Compared with Australian children, Malian Vdelta2-negative repertoires seemed more clonal, less diverse, less shared.

TCRdb processed the multiplex PCR reads again with the CATT caller. The repertoire holds around 82,000 delta-chain clones, 1.4% seen once, with just under 9% in the top ten. The V gene's germline CDR1 is GEAIGNYY and CDR2 EKD. The CDR3 totals 19 residues. The sample holds a few counts of this clone. The antigen is unknown. A far larger clone is one nucleotide away, so this likely arose from a read error. The same CDR3 also results from other DNA sequences found in this sample. Gammadelta T cells were flow-sorted from PBMC into Vgamma9/Vdelta2+ and Vdelta2-negative populations for bulk analysis. The V and J genes are TRDV2 and TRDJ1, with 7 bases matching TRDD3. No J gene is reported in TCRdb; it was inferred here by comparing the DNA with germline. This sequence originates from a pool of human donors (malaria-infected and uninfected, not separated). Sample: gamma-delta T cells from blood. DNA for the CDR3: TGTGCTTGTGACACATTGCGTGGGGGACACCCTTTCGAGCCCGATAAACTCATCTTT. This gives the protein CACDTLRGGHPFEPDKLIF.